The 21 T cell receptor beta chains below were found in one sample sequenced in a study of CD8+ T cells in alopecia areata (dated by TCRdb to 2016 to 2018). Receptor amplification or capture employed the immunoSEQ multiplex PCR assay. RNA was extracted from all samples and reverse transcribed into cDNA as template for TCR sequencing. TCRdb took this table from immuneACCESS and kept in-frame rearrangements with V and J called. Such tables lack part of the clones; where checked against another copy, unresolved V genes explain under half of the gap, and the rest is unexplained. The sample includes 30,000 to 35,000 clones, with around 59% observed a single time. Jointly, the top ten make up less than 50% of the sample. What was sequenced was NKG2D-high CD8+ T cells sorted from blood. Interpreted using the paper, the cell subset or site label stands for: sorted CD8+ NKG2D-high blood T cells. The receptors here all came from a human donor with alopecia areata.

This chain links TRBV7-9 with TRBJ2-7; D is unresolved. V was clipped by 5 bases and J by 4 bases, with 6 bases between them. This CDR3 is built from 11 residues. Germline values: CDR1 SEHNR, CDR2 FQNEAQ (reference sequence). CDR3 amino acids: CASSTGYEQYF. The CDR3 DNA sequence: TGTGCCAGCAGCACCGGTTACGAGCAGTACTTC.

The chain combines TRBV5-6 with TRBJ2-7; D might be TRBD2 (7 bases). V lost 4 bases and J 5 bases, leaving 13 bases between the germline ends. This CDR3 is built from 13 residues. Germline V CDR1 and CDR2: SGHDT, YYEEEE. This CDR3 reads CASSPGGQNEQYF. CDR3 DNA sequence: TGTGCCAGCAGCCCCGGGGGGCAGAACGAGCAGTACTTC.

CDR3 sequence reads: CASSLVVGHPQEQFF. The CDR3 DNA is TGTGCCAGCAGCTTAGTGGTGGGTCACCCGCAGGAGCAGTTCTTC. V usage is TRBV7-9 and J usage is TRBJ2-1; no clear D. Looked up from germline, CDR1 is SEHNR and CDR2 is FQNEAQ (reference sequence). This CDR3 is built from 15 residues. With 1 base removed from V and 10 bases from J, the gap between germline ends came to 17 bases.

For the CDR3, the DNA is TGTGCCAGCAGCTTCACAGGGGGTAATGAAAAACTGTTTTTT. Its translation is CASSFTGGNEKLFF. The chain joins TRBV11-2 to TRBJ1-4; 8 positions match TRBD1. CDR1 SGHAT and CDR2 FQNNGV come from the germline V gene. Trimming removed 3 bases from V and 4 bases from J; junction bases left unmatched: 1. This CDR3 contains 14 residues.

This clone was observed a few times. J is TRBJ2-7 and V is TRBV13, with D uncertain. Between the trimmed V and J ends, which lost 6 bases and 1 base, there was a span of 10 bases. The CDR3 has 13 residues. The germline V gene encodes CDR1 PRHDT and CDR2 FYEKMQ (reference sequence). The CDR3 sequence: CASRDWSSYEQYF. CDR3 nucleotide sequence: TGTGCCAGCAGGGATTGGAGTTCCTACGAGCAGTACTTC. Full variable domain (remainder filled in from reference TRBV13 and TRBJ2-7): AAGVIQSPRHLIKEKRETATLKCYPIPRHDTVYWYQQGPGQDPQFLISFYEKMQSDKGSIPDRFSAQQFSDYHSELNMSSLELGDSALYFCASRDWSSYEQYFGPGTRLTVT.

The sample holds a few counts of this clone. This rearrangement joins TRBV6-1 to TRBJ2-2, with unresolved D. Trimming pared 5 bases from V and 5 bases from J, leaving 12 bases between. This CDR3 comprises 14 residues. Germline-derived CDR1 and CDR2 are MNHNS and SASEGT. The CDR3 region is CASSFEWITGELFF. Written as DNA, the CDR3 is TGTGCCAGCAGTTTTGAGTGGATAACCGGGGAGCTGTTTTTT.

The chain recombines TRBV29-1 with TRBJ2-3; TRBD2 matches at 8 bases. The ends lost 4 bases at V and 2 bases at J; junction bases unmatched: 11. Germline V gives CDR1 SQVTM, CDR2 ANQGSEA. The CDR3 consists of 16 residues. The CDR3 reads CSVAPRAGGPTDTQYF. The CDR3 DNA sequence: TGCAGCGTTGCCCCGCGGGCGGGAGGACCCACAGATACGCAGTATTTT.

The rearrangement links TRBV7-8 to TRBJ2-1, with unresolved D. Deletions cut 3 bases from V and 0 bases from J, with 0 bases between. The length of the CDR3 is 12 residues. Germline CDR1 and CDR2: SGHVS and FQNEAQ. This CDR3 reads CASSFSYNEQFF. For the CDR3, the DNA is TGTGCCAGCAGCTTCTCCTACAATGAGCAGTTCTTC.

The chain recombines TRBV5-1 with TRBJ1-1; TRBD1 matches at 7 bases. The CDR3 length is 15 residues. V trimming: 3 bases; J trimming: 0 bases; junction bases outside the gene matches: 5. The germline CDR1 and CDR2 sequences are SGHRS and YFSETQ. The CDR3 here is CASSSGTDMNTEAFF. CDR3 in DNA: TGCGCCAGCAGCTCCGGGACAGACATGAACACTGAAGCTTTCTTT.

The rearrangement joins TRBV5-6 to TRBJ2-1; 9 positions match TRBD2. V shed 3 bases, J shed 8 bases, and the junction held 3 bases outside the gene matches. This CDR3 contains 13 residues. Germline values: CDR1 SGHDT, CDR2 YYEEEE. The chain's CDR3 is CASSWGTSYEQFF. The CDR3 nucleotides read TGTGCCAGCAGCTGGGGGACTAGCTATGAGCAGTTCTTC.

In DNA form, the CDR3 reads TGTGCCAGCAGGGGGGCCAACACCGGGGAGCTGTTTTTT. This translates into CASRGANTGELFF. The chain employs TRBV5-4 and TRBJ2-2; TRBD1 is a possible D gene (6 bases). Germline V gene data show CDR1 as SGHNT and CDR2 as YYREEE (reference sequence). This CDR3 spans 13 amino acids. With 5 bases removed from V and 2 bases from J, the gap between germline ends came to 7 bases.

The chain recombines TRBV7-9 with TRBJ2-3, with TRBD2 as a possible D gene (7 bases). V gave up 5 bases and J gave up 5 bases, with 17 bases separating them. CDR1 is SEHNR and CDR2 is FQNEAQ in the germline V gene (reference sequence). This CDR3 contains 15 residues. This CDR3 reads CASSLVRGALDTQYF. The CDR3 bases are TGTGCCAGCAGCCTCGTCCGGGGGGCCCTAGATACGCAGTATTTT. Together with reference TRBV7-9 and TRBJ2-3, the CDR3 gives the full variable domain: DTGVSQNPRHKITKRGQNVTFRCDPISEHNRLYWYRQTLGQGPEFLTYFQNEAQLEKSRLLSDRFSAERPKGSFSTLEIQRTEQGDSAMYLCASSLVRGALDTQYFGPGTRLTVL.

The chain has TRBV4-3 and TRBJ2-7; 8 positions agree with TRBD1. J was trimmed by 4 bases and V by 0 bases; bases with no gene match: 5. The CDR3 contains 15 residues. From germline, CDR1 is LGHNA and CDR2 YSLEER. CDR3 bases: TGCGCCAGCAGCCAAGATCGGGACAGGTCGTACGAGCAGTACTTC. As protein: CASSQDRDRSYEQYF.

The chain is built from TRBV7-9 and TRBJ2-5, with D maybe TRBD2 (5 bases). Germline V gives CDR1 SEHNR, CDR2 FQNEAQ (reference sequence). The length of the CDR3 is 15 residues. The V and J ends lost 1 base and 5 bases respectively, with 14 bases between them. The CDR3 bases are TGTGCCAGCAGCTTAGGGGGAGTCGCCCAGGAGACCCAGTACTTC. Its protein is CASSLGGVAQETQYF.

V is TRBV7-8 and J is TRBJ2-1; TRBD2 aligns across 9 bases. Germline V gene data show CDR1 as SGHVS and CDR2 as FQNEAQ. With 5 bases clipped from V and 2 bases from J, the junction kept 4 bases outside the gene matches. The CDR3 loop spans 15 amino acids. CDR3 DNA: TGTGCCAGCAGCCTAACTAGCGGGCCCTACAATGAGCAGTTCTTC. Translation gives CASSLTSGPYNEQFF.

The rearrangement uses TRBV4-1 and TRBJ2-7; a weak D match, TRBD1 (6 bases). In germline, CDR1 is MGHRA, CDR2 YSYEKL. V gave up 3 bases and J gave up 7 bases, with 13 bases separating them. The CDR3 length is 13 residues. Here the CDR3 DNA reads TGCGCCAGCAGCCACCTTACAGGGTATGAGCAGTACTTC. Its protein product is CASSHLTGYEQYF.

This chain uses TRBV29-1 with TRBJ2-3; weak D call: TRBD1 (5 bases). CDR1 and CDR2 from the germline V gene are SQVTM and ANQGSEA. V lost 3 bases and J lost 4, with 14 bases in between. This CDR3 contains 14 residues. The CDR3 spells CSVDELGVPDTQYF. In DNA, the CDR3 is TGCAGCGTTGATGAGCTAGGGGTCCCAGATACGCAGTATTTT.

The chain is built from TRBV7-9 and TRBJ1-1, with D hard to call. V dropped 7 bases and J dropped 5 bases, with 14 bases sitting between them. The CDR3 consists of 13 residues. CDR1 SEHNR and CDR2 FQNEAQ come from the germline V gene (reference sequence). The CDR3 coding sequence is TGTGCCAGCATTCCGAGAGGTACGACTGAAGCTTTCTTT. This encodes CASIPRGTTEAFF.

The V gene is TRBV4-1, the J gene TRBJ2-3; 8 nucleotides match TRBD2. Germline values: CDR1 MGHRA, CDR2 YSYEKL. V was clipped by 3 bases and J by 6 bases; unmatched bases: 11. CDR3 length equals 16 residues. This CDR3 is CASSHRSGGTWDTQYF. The CDR3 DNA sequence: TGCGCCAGCAGCCATAGGAGCGGGGGAACTTGGGATACGCAGTATTTT.

The chain uses TRBV27 and TRBJ2-7, with TRBD1 matching over 7 bases. Germline CDR1 reads MNHEY; CDR2 reads SMNVEV (reference sequence). This CDR3 has 13 residues. Unmatched junction bases numbered 4, after V lost 6 bases and J lost 2 bases. The CDR3 loop reads CASRRDSPYEQYF. Here the CDR3 DNA reads TGTGCCAGCAGGAGGGACAGTCCCTACGAGCAGTACTTC.

CDR3 amino acids: CASSLSMNTEAFF. CDR3 coding DNA: TGTGCCAGCAGTCTATCAATGAACACTGAAGCTTTCTTT. The rearrangement joins TRBV6-5 to TRBJ1-1; D remains unclear. Trimming took off 5 bases at V and 0 bases at J, with 7 bases between the two ends. The CDR3 length is 13 residues. CDR1 is MNHEY, CDR2 SVGAGI, per germline.